The 15 T cell receptor beta chains reported below all come from one sample, sequenced in a study of sequential checkpoint blockade in melanoma. Data came from immunoSEQ multiplex PCR; TCRdb stores just in-frame clones and leaves some out. Of 16,000 or so clones listed, roughly 80% were seen once; the top ten hold about an eighth. The treatment denotes: randomized to nivolumab then ipilimumab (arm A) or the reverse (arm B). This specimen was CD8+ T cells sorted from blood (inferred from file names), taken from a patient given nivolumab and ipilimumab in sequence. Receptors were obtained from a human donor with melanoma.

This chain connects TRBV11-3 to TRBJ2-1, with TRBD2 identical over 10 bases. Trimming at V came to 0 bases and at J to 8 bases, leaving 7 bases not matched to a gene. Germline V gene lookup returns CDR1 SGHNT and CDR2 YENEEA. The CDR3 runs 16 residues. CDR3 in DNA: TGTGCCAGCAGCTTAGATGGGCTAGCGGGAGACCATGAGCAGTTCTTC. It specifies CASSLDGLAGDHEQFF.

The chain uses TRBV9 and TRBJ1-2, with D tentatively TRBD1 (6 bases). The CDR3 is 14 residues long. V lost 7 bases and J 2 bases, leaving 15 bases between the germline ends. Per the germline V gene, CDR1 is SGDLS and CDR2 is YYNGEE. The CDR3 spells CASGGSGENYGYTF. Here the CDR3 DNA reads TGTGCCAGCGGAGGCTCAGGGGAAAACTATGGCTACACCTTC.

The chain employs TRBV5-6 and TRBJ2-7; possibly TRBD2 for D (5 bases). Trimming shortened V by 5 bases and J by 4 bases, and 22 bases separated the two germline ends. The CDR3 extends over 16 amino acids. Germline-derived CDR1 and CDR2 are SGHDT and YYEEEE. The CDR3 loop reads CASSLSGPSAEYEQYF. The DNA for the CDR3 is TGTGCCAGCAGTCTATCCGGGCCCTCAGCGGAGTACGAGCAGTACTTC.

The rearrangement uses TRBV7-6 and TRBJ2-7; 7 bases match TRBD1. The CDR3 is 14 residues long. The trim removed 6 bases at V and 3 bases at J, leaving 8 bases unmatched. Germline V gives CDR1 SGHVS, CDR2 FNYEAQ. The CDR3 protein is CASSSGTDYYEQYF. The DNA of the CDR3 is TGTGCCAGCAGTTCCGGGACAGACTACTACGAGCAGTACTTC.

This clone was seen only once. V gene TRBV9 combines with J gene TRBJ1-3; D gene unclear. This CDR3 spans 17 amino acids. Germline CDR1 and CDR2: SGDLS and YYNGEE. Trimming took 3 bases from V and 3 from J, leaving 19 bases between them. The CDR3 nucleotides read TGTGCCAGCAGCGCATCTGGAGGCGGGCTCGGTGGAAACACCATATATTTT. It yields the protein CASSASGGGLGGNTIYF.

V gene TRBV5-1 combines with J gene TRBJ1-5; D is perhaps TRBD1 (5 bases). V lost 0 bases, J lost 5 bases, and 9 bases lay in between. Looked up from germline, CDR1 is SGHRS and CDR2 is YFSETQ. The length of the CDR3 is 14 residues. The DNA for the CDR3 is TGCGCCAGCAGCTTGGCAGGGAAGGATCAGCCCCAGCATTTT. This encodes CASSLAGKDQPQHF.

The J gene is TRBJ2-7, the V gene TRBV5-4; D possibly corresponds to TRBD1 (5 bases). Trimming removed 2 bases at V and 3 bases at J, with 12 bases between. The CDR3 covers 14 residues. Germline assignment: CDR1 SGHNT and CDR2 YYREEE (reference sequence). The DNA for the CDR3 is TGTGCCAGCAGCTTAACAGGAAGGGTCTACGAGCAGTACTTC. Translation gives CASSLTGRVYEQYF.

This chain links TRBV4-1 with TRBJ2-7; 9 bases fit TRBD1. Losses at the gene ends were 4 bases for V and 5 bases for J; bases not matched to a gene: 6. Per the germline V gene, CDR1 is MGHRA and CDR2 is YSYEKL. This CDR3 has 14 residues. CDR3 residues: CASSLEQGANEQYF. CDR3 in DNA: TGCGCCAGCAGCCTGGAACAGGGGGCTAACGAGCAGTACTTC.

The chain recombines TRBV7-9 with TRBJ1-1; D possibly corresponds to TRBD1 (5 bases). This CDR3 is built from 13 residues. Germline CDR1 reads SEHNR; CDR2 reads FQNEAQ (reference sequence). Trimming took 5 bases from V and 0 from J, leaving 7 bases between them. CDR3 sequence: CASSRTLNTEAFF. For the CDR3, the DNA is TGTGCCAGCAGCCGGACACTGAACACTGAAGCTTTCTTT.

The V and J genes are TRBV7-9 and TRBJ1-1; D is undetermined. This CDR3 contains 12 residues. CDR1 and CDR2 (germline): SEHNR, FQNEAQ (reference sequence). The germline V and J ends were trimmed by 5 bases and 4 bases, with 8 bases remaining between them. CDR3 residues: CASSLGSTEAFF. The DNA of the CDR3 is TGTGCCAGCAGCCTAGGGAGCACTGAAGCTTTCTTT. The complete variable domain, with remaining parts taken from reference TRBV7-9 and TRBJ1-1, reads DTGVSQNPRHKITKRGQNVTFRCDPISEHNRLYWYRQTLGQGPEFLTYFQNEAQLEKSRLLSDRFSAERPKGSFSTLEIQRTEQGDSAMYLCASSLGSTEAFFGQGTRLTVV.

This rearrangement joins TRBV19 to TRBJ2-7; D is possibly TRBD2 (6 bases). V was pared by 5 bases and J by 0 bases, with 14 bases between. CDR1 and CDR2 from the germline V gene are LNHDA and SQIVND (reference sequence). CDR3 size: 15 residues. CDR3 in DNA: TGTGCCAGTAGTGCCCGGGACTCCGGCTCCTACGAGCAGTACTTC. As protein: CASSARDSGSYEQYF.

The chain links TRBV5-4 to TRBJ2-7; D remains ambiguous. Trimming left V 0 bases short and J 3 bases short, with 13 bases between. CDR1 and CDR2 (germline): SGHNT, YYREEE (reference sequence). The CDR3 covers 15 residues. The CDR3 DNA reads as TGTGCCAGCAGCTTGGCCTCCAGCGCTGACTACGAGCAGTACTTC. Translation: CASSLASSADYEQYF.

CDR3: CASSQGSGNQPQHF. Here the CDR3 DNA reads TGCGCCAGCAGCCAAGGATCGGGCAATCAGCCCCAGCATTTT. The J gene is TRBJ1-5, the V gene TRBV4-1; D is undetermined. CDR1 is MGHRA and CDR2 is YSYEKL in the germline V gene. V was pared by 1 base and J by 2 bases, with 6 bases between. The CDR3 sequence is 14 residues long.

The CDR3, as DNA: TGTGCCAGCAGTGTCCTACAGGGGCAGGACGAAAAACTGTTTTTT. Its protein product is CASSVLQGQDEKLFF. The chain links TRBV6-1 to TRBJ1-4, with 7 positions matching TRBD1. The CDR3 consists of 15 residues. Losses at the gene ends were 4 bases for V and 8 bases for J; bases not matched to a gene: 10. The germline CDR1 and CDR2 sequences are MNHNS and SASEGT.

In its sample, this clone was seen a few times. The CDR3 coding sequence is TGTGCCAGTAGTGGCATACAGATCCTGAACACTGAAGCTTTCTTT. It translates to CASSGIQILNTEAFF. The chain has TRBV19 and TRBJ1-1, with no clear D. Germline loops: CDR1 LNHDA, CDR2 SQIVND (reference sequence). This CDR3 region has 15 residues. With 5 bases removed from V and 0 bases from J, the gap between germline ends came to 13 bases.